The clone carrying this TCR beta chain has a handful of counts. Its target is not known. The data are from a study of T-cell reconstitution after alpha-beta-depleted transplantation in children. A TCRbeta library incorporating unique molecular identifiers was prepared. TCRdb used MiXCR to reprocess the PCR reads, holding one entry per CDR3 protein. The sample records 500,000 to 750,000 distinct CDR3 sequences, approximately 13% being singletons. The CDR3 covers 13 residues. V lost 6 bases and J 7 bases, leaving 13 bases between the germline ends. The study's findings and limits: Two months or so post-transplant, alpha-beta T cells reportedly derived from several hundred expanded graft clones. Newly made T cells mostly supplied T-cell counts and diversity one year after transplant.

Here the sequenced sample was PBMCs, mostly from graft donor cells, taken 360 days after TCRalphabeta/CD19-depleted stem cell transplant. The TCR sequence derives from a male patient younger than 18 who had a stem cell transplant for acute myeloid leukemia, so the T cells may come from the graft donor. The chain combines TRBV12-3 or TRBV12-4 with TRBJ2-4; D is possibly TRBD2 (6 bases). CDR3 DNA sequence: TGTGCCAGCAGCTACTCTAGCGAGAACATTCAGTACTTC. Its protein is CASSYSSENIQYF.